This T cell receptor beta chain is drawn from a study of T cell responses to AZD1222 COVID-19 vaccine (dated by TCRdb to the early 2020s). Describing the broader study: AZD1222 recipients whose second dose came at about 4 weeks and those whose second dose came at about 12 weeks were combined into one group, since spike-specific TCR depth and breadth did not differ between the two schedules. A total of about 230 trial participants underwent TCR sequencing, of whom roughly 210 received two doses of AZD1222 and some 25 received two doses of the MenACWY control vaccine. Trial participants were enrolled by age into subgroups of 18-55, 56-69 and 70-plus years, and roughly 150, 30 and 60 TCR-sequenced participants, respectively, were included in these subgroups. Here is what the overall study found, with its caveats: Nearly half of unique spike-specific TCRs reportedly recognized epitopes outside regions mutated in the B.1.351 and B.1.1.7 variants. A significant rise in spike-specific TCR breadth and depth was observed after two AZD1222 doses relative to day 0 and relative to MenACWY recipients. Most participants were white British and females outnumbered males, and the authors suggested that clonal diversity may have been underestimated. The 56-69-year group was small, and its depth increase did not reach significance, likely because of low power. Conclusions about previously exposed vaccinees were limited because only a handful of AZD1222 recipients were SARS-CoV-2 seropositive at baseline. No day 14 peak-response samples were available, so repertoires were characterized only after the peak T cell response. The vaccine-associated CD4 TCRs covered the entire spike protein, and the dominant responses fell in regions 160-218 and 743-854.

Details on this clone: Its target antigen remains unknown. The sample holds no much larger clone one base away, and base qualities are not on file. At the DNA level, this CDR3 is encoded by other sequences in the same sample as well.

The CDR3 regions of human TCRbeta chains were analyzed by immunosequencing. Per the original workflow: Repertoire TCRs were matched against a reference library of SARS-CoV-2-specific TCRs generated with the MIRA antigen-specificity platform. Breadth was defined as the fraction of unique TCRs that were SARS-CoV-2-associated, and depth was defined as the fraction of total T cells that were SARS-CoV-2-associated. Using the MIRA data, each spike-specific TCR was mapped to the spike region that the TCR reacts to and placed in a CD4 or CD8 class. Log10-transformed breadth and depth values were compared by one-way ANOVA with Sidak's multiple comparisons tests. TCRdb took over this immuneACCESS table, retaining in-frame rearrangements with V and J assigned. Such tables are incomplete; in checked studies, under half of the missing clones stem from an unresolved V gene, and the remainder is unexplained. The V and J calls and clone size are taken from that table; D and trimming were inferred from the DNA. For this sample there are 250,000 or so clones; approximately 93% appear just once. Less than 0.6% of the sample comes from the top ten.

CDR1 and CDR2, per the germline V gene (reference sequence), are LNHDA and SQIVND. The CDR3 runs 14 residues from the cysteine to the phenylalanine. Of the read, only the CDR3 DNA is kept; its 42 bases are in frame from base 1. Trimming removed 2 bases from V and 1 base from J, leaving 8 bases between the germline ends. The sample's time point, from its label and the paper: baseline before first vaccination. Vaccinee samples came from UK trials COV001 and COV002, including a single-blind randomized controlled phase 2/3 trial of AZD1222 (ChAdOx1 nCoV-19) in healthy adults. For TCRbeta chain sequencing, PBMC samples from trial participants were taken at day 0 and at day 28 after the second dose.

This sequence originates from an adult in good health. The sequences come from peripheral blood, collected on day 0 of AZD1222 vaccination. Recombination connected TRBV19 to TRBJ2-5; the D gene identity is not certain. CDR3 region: CASSITAGQETQYF. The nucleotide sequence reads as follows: TGTGCCAGTAGTATAACGGCAGGCCAAGAGACCCAGTACTTC.